This TCR beta chain appears in the sequencing data of a study of cytomegalovirus exposure and HLA in healthy donors. Study-wide findings and caveats: A list of approximately 150 TCR beta chains associated with cytomegalovirus was given. The presence/absence work took it that sequencing depth was about the same across donors. After further analysis at a later stage, some 15,000 TCR beta sequences were associated with HLA alleles at 0.05 false discovery rate.

The CDR3 extends over 13 amino acids. CDR1 is MNHEY and CDR2 is SVGAGI in the germline V gene. V shed 4 bases and J shed 0 bases, with 4 bases lying between them. PCR involved 60 Vbeta and 13 Jbeta primers. Using immunoSEQ multiplex PCR, the repertoire was profiled, and TCRdb retains in-frame clones only, with some absent. This table has 100,000 or so clones, about 81% appearing once. This clone came up once. Its target is not known. The TCR originated in a young man in good health and CMV-seronegative. Sequencing input: PBMCs. V gene TRBV6-5 combines with J gene TRBJ1-5; D uncertain. The CDR3 DNA is TGTGCCAGCAGTTCTTATAGCAATCAGCCCCAGCATTTT. Amino acid sequence: CASSSYSNQPQHF.